Below are 17 T cell receptor beta chains sequenced from a single sample in a study of neurological immune-mediated disorders. Documented time point: longitudinal time-point 2. TCRdb reanalysed the 5' RACE reads using MiXCR and keeps one entry per CDR3 protein. Counted here are some 50,000 distinct CDR3 sequences, around 13% occurring once; the ten biggest clones make up 4.5%. The sequenced sample consisted of PBMCs. Every receptor here comes from a male donor with HTLV-1-associated myelopathy (HAM/TSP).

The table lists this clonotype with many counts. J is TRBJ1-5 and V is TRBV29-1; D gene uncertain. The CDR3 is 16 residues long. Trimming shortened V by 0 bases and J by 6 bases, and 18 bases separated the two germline ends. CDR1 SQVTM and CDR2 ANQGSEA come from the germline V gene. The CDR3: CSVEDKGAGWGQPQHF. CDR3 sequence (DNA): TGCAGCGTTGAAGATAAGGGCGCAGGCTGGGGTCAGCCCCAGCATTTT.

The gene calls are TRBV20-1 and TRBJ1-1; 7 nucleotides line up with TRBD1. This CDR3 has 16 residues. V was pared by 0 bases and J by 8 bases, with 15 bases of the junction left unmatched. Germline V gene lookup returns CDR1 DFQATT and CDR2 SNEGSKA (reference sequence). The CDR3 sequence: CSARDGGAGGISEAFF. The DNA for the CDR3 is TGCAGTGCTAGAGATGGCGGGGCAGGGGGAATTTCAGAAGCTTTCTTT.

This clonotype was seen repeatedly, ten times or more. This sequence joins TRBV25-1 and TRBJ2-7; 10 positions agree with TRBD1. Germline trimming cut 6 bases from V and 6 bases from J; bases unmatched to any gene: 5. The CDR3 totals 13 residues. The germline gives CDR1 MGHDK, CDR2 SYGVNS. The CDR3, as DNA: TGTGCCAGCAGCAGGACAGGGGGTGGCGAGCAGTACTTC. Its translation: CASSRTGGGEQYF.

The sample holds many counts of this clonotype. The rearrangement joins TRBV5-1 to TRBJ1-2; no clear D. CDR3 size: 12 residues. CDR1 and CDR2 (germline): SGHRS, YFSETQ. Trimming removed 4 bases from V and 6 bases from J, with 10 bases in between. DNA of the CDR3: TGCGCCAGCAGCCCGGCCGGGCATGGCTACACCTTC. This encodes CASSPAGHGYTF.

This clonotype was picked up many times. This chain uses TRBV7-9 with TRBJ1-2; D may be TRBD1 (6 bases). There are 14 residues in the CDR3. CDR1 and CDR2 (germline): SEHNR, FQNEAQ (reference sequence). The germline V and J ends were trimmed by 0 bases and 4 bases, with 9 bases remaining between them. For the CDR3, the DNA is TGTGCCAGCAGCTTAGCAGGGGGAGGCTATGGCTACACCTTC. It specifies CASSLAGGGYGYTF.

This clonotype was detected many times. V is TRBV3-1 and J is TRBJ1-1; D might be TRBD1 (6 bases). Germline lookup yields CDR1 LGHDT and CDR2 YNNKEL (reference sequence). The CDR3 covers 11 residues. The V gene lost 2 bases and the J gene lost 12 bases, with 10 bases spanning the gap. The CDR3 DNA is TGTGCCAGCAGCCAACGGGGGCGACCTTTCTTT. Translating it yields CASSQRGRPFF.

This clonotype was detected ten times or more. The gene calls are TRBV9 and TRBJ1-2; TRBD1 agrees at 9 bases. Germline assignment: CDR1 SGDLS and CDR2 YYNGEE. With V trimmed by 1 base and J by 7 bases, 14 bases remained unmatched. CDR3 size: 17 residues. The CDR3 region has the DNA TGTGCCAGCAGCGTACAACAATTTGACAGGGGGTTGAGTGGCTACACCTTC. This codes for CASSVQQFDRGLSGYTF.

This clonotype has at least ten counts. The V gene is TRBV6-5, the J gene TRBJ2-6; D gene unclear. Trimming shortened V by 7 bases and J by 0 bases, and 7 bases separated the two germline ends. The V gene's germline CDR1 is MNHEY and CDR2 SVGAGI. The CDR3 loop spans 14 amino acids. The CDR3 is CASTPASGANVLTF. CDR3 coding DNA: TGTGCCAGCACTCCTGCCTCTGGGGCCAACGTCCTGACTTTC.

In regard to this clonotype: This may be a read error: a much more frequent sequence differs by one nucleotide. The chain joins TRBV6-5 to TRBJ2-1, with 9 bases identical to TRBD1. V shed 2 bases and J 13 bases; nucleotides not matched to a gene: 18. CDR1 and CDR2 (germline): MNHEY, SVGAGI. The CDR3 covers 17 residues. The DNA of the CDR3 is TGTGCCAGCAGTTACATTAAGGGACAGGGACTTTTGGATCAACAGTTCTTC. It encodes CASSYIKGQGLLDQQFF.

This clonotype was recorded only once. One end of the junction is discordant with germline, which a read error may explain. The rearrangement uses TRBV11-2 and TRBJ1-2; D gene uncertain. Germline V CDR1 and CDR2: SGHAT, FQNNGV. This CDR3 region has 13 residues. The CDR3 is CASSLGDGYCYTF. CDR3 DNA: TGTGCCAGCAGCTTAGGGGATGGCTATTGCTACACCTTC.

Many counts were recorded for this clonotype. The DNA for the CDR3 is TGTGCCATCAACATACAGGACGGCCGCTCTGGCTACACCTTC. Amino acids: CAINIQDGRSGYTF. V usage is TRBV10-3 and J usage is TRBJ1-2; the D gene is possibly TRBD1 (5 bases). The ends were cut back, 7 bases at V and 7 bases at J, with 19 bases in the middle. Germline V CDR1 and CDR2: ENHRY, SYGVKD. CDR3 length: 14 residues.

In regard to this clonotype: A much larger clone lies a single base off, so this may be a read error. This rearrangement joins TRBV5-1 to TRBJ1-1, with D unresolved. The germline CDR1 and CDR2 sequences are SGHRS and YFSETQ. CDR3 length: 12 amino acids. In DNA form, the CDR3 reads TGCGCCATCAGCTTCATGAACACTGAAGCTTTCTTT. It is translated as CAISFMNTEAFF.

This clonotype was counted many times. This chain joins TRBV13 and TRBJ1-6, with D tentatively TRBD1 (6 bases). V gave up 5 bases and J gave up 6 bases, with 14 bases separating them. Germline-derived CDR1 and CDR2 are PRHDT and FYEKMQ (reference sequence). The CDR3 has 15 amino acids. CDR3 DNA: TGTGCCAGCAGCCCGGGCCAGGGGTTTAATTCACCCCTCCACTTT. Its protein product is CASSPGQGFNSPLHF.

This clonotype appeared many times. The CDR3 spells CASSLGTGDTEAFF. The CDR3 DNA sequence: TGTGCCAGCAGTTTAGGGACAGGGGATACGGAAGCTTTCTTT. The chain joins TRBV12-3 or TRBV12-4 to TRBJ1-1; 9 bases line up with TRBD1. After removal of 1 base from V and 8 bases from J, the junction contained 5 bases not matched to a gene. This CDR3 is 14 amino acids long.

This sequence joins TRBV20-1 and TRBJ2-5, with D hard to call. The CDR3 sequence is 11 residues long. Trimming removed 7 bases at V and 5 bases at J, with 11 bases between. Germline CDR1 DFQATT, CDR2 SNEGSKA (reference sequence). DNA for the CDR3: TGCAGTGGTGGAAATGCGGAGACCCAGTACTTC. Encoded protein: CSGGNAETQYF.

This clonotype counts as medium-sized. The chain combines TRBV7-8 with TRBJ2-5; 14 positions match TRBD2. The length of the CDR3 is 19 residues. The junction had 13 bases not matched to a gene; V was cut back by 2 bases and J by 5 bases. Germline assignment: CDR1 SGHVS and CDR2 FQNEAQ. CDR3 region: CASSLSPGLAGVASETQYF. DNA of the CDR3: TGTGCCAGCAGCTTAAGCCCGGGACTAGCGGGGGTAGCTTCCGAGACCCAGTACTTC.

This clonotype was counted ten times or more. The chain joins TRBV5-1 to TRBJ1-1; unclear D gene. Between the trimmed V and J ends, which lost 0 bases and 3 bases, there was a span of 3 bases. Germline-derived CDR1 and CDR2 are SGHRS and YFSETQ. CDR3 length equals 12 residues. For the CDR3, the DNA is TGCGCCAGCAGCTTGGTGGACACTGAAGCTTTCTTT. Its protein product is CASSLVDTEAFF.